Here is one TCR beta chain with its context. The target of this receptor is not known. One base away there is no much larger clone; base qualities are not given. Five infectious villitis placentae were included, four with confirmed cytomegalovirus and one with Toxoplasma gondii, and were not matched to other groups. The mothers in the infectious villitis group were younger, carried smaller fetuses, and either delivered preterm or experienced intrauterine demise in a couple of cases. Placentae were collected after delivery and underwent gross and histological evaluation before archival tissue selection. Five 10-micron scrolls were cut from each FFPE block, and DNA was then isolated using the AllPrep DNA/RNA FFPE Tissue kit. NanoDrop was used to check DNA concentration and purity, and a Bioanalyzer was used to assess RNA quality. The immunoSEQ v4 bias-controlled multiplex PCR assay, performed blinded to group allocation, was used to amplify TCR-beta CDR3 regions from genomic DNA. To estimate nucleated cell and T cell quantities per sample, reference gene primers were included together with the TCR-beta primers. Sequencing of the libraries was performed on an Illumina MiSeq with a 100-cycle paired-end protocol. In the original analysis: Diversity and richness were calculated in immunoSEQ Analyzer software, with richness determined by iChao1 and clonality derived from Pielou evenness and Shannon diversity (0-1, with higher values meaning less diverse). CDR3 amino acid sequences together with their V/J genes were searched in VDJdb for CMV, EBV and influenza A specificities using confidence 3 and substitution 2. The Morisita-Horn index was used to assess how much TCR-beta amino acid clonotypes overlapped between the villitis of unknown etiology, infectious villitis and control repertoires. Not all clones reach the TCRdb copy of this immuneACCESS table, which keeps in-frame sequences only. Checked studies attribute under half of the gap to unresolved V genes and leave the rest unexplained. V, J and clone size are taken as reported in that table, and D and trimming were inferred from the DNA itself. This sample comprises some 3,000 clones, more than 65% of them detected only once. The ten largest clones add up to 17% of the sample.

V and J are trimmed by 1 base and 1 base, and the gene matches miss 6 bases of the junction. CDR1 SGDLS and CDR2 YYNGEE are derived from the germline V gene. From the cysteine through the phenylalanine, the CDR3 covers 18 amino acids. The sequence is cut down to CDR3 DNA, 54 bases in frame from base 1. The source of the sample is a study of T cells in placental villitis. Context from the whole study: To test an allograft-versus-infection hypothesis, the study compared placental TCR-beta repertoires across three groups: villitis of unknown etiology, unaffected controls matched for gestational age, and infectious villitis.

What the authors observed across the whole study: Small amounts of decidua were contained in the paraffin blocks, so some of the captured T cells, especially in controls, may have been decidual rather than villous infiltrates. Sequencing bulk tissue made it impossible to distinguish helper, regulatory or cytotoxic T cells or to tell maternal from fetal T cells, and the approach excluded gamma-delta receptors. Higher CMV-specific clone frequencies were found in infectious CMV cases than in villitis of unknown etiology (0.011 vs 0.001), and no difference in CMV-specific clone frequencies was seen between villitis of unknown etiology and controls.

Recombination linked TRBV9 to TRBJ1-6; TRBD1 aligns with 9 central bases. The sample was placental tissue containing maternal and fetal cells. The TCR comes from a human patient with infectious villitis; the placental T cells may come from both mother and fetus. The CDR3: CASSVFSDRGSYNSPLHF. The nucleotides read TGTGCCAGCAGCGTATTCTCGGACAGGGGATCCTATAATTCACCCCTCCACTTT. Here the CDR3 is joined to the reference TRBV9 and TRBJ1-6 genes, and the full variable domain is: DSGVTQTPKHLITATGQRVTLRCSPRSGDLSVYWYQQSLDQGLQFLIQYYNGEERAKGNILERFSAQQFPDLHSELNLSSLELGDSALYFCASSVFSDRGSYNSPLHFGNGTRLTVT.